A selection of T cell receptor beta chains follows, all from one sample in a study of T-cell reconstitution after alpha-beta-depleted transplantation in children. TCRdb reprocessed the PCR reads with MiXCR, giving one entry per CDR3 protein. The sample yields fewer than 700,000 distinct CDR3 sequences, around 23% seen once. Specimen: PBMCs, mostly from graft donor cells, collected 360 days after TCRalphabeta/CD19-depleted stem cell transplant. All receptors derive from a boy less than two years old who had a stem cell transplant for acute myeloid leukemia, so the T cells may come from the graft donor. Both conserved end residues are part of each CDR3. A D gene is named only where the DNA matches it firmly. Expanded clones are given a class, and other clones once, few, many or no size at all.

CDR3aa: CATSDPATDSLPVLTF
CDR3nt: TGTGCCACCAGTGATCCCGCGACGGACAGCCTACCCGTCCTGACTTTC
d_gene: .
j_gene: TRBJ2-6
v_gene: TRBV24-1
abundance: .

CDR3aa: CASLLRTEQFF
CDR3nt: TGTGCCAGCCTATTACGGACTGAGCAGTTCTTC
d_gene: .
j_gene: TRBJ2-1
v_gene: TRBV6-6
abundance: few

CDR3aa: CASSPRWGNYEQYF
CDR3nt: TGTGCCAGCAGCCCCCGGTGGGGGAACTACGAGCAGTACTTC
d_gene: .
j_gene: TRBJ2-7
v_gene: TRBV12-3/TRBV12-4
abundance: .

CDR3aa: CASRDSNEQFF
CDR3nt: TGTGCCAGCAGGGACAGCAATGAGCAGTTCTTC
d_gene: .
j_gene: TRBJ2-1
v_gene: TRBV2
abundance: .

CDR3aa: CASSSLVTSQFSEQFF
CDR3nt: TGTGCCAGCAGCTCACTGGTGACTAGCCAGTTCAGTGAGCAGTTCTTC
d_gene: TRBD2
j_gene: TRBJ2-1
v_gene: TRBV25-1
abundance: .

CDR3aa: CSVPGPSDTQYF
CDR3nt: TGCAGTGTTCCGGGACCATCAGATACGCAGTATTTT
d_gene: .
j_gene: TRBJ2-3
v_gene: TRBV20-1
abundance: .

CDR3aa: CASSFRVRGSYGYTF
CDR3nt: TGTGCCAGCAGTTTCCGGGTCCGAGGTAGCTATGGCTACACCTTC
d_gene: .
j_gene: TRBJ1-2
v_gene: TRBV12-3/TRBV12-4
abundance: .

CDR3aa: CASDQGTESYEQYF
CDR3nt: TGTGCCTCAGATCAGGGGACAGAATCCTACGAGCAGTACTTC
d_gene: TRBD1
j_gene: TRBJ2-7
v_gene: TRBV10-3
abundance: few

CDR3aa: CASSFHQDRGHSPLHF
CDR3nt: TGCGCCAGCAGCTTTCATCAAGACAGGGGGCATTCACCCCTCCACTTT
d_gene: TRBD1
j_gene: TRBJ1-6
v_gene: TRBV5-1
abundance: .

CDR3aa: CASSFNREPYTEAFF
CDR3nt: TGCGCCAGCAGCTTCAACAGGGAGCCGTACACTGAAGCTTTCTTT
d_gene: .
j_gene: TRBJ1-1
v_gene: TRBV5-1
abundance: .

CDR3aa: CASSASGGNNEQFF
CDR3nt: TGTGCCAGCAGCGCCAGCGGGGGTAACAATGAGCAGTTCTTC
d_gene: TRBD2
j_gene: TRBJ2-1
v_gene: TRBV7-3
abundance: .

CDR3aa: CASSQGTGGNEQFF
CDR3nt: TGCGCCAGCAGCCAGGGGACAGGGGGCAATGAGCAGTTCTTC
d_gene: TRBD1
j_gene: TRBJ2-1
v_gene: TRBV4-1
abundance: few

CDR3aa: CASRDWGSGGPYNEQFF
CDR3nt: TGTGCCAGCAGGGATTGGGGTAGCGGGGGCCCCTACAATGAGCAGTTCTTC
d_gene: TRBD2
j_gene: TRBJ2-1
v_gene: TRBV6-1
abundance: .

CDR3aa: CASSLMGTTEQFF
CDR3nt: TGTGCCAGCAGCTTAATGGGGACTACTGAGCAGTTCTTC
d_gene: TRBD2
j_gene: TRBJ2-1
v_gene: TRBV7-3
abundance: many

CDR3aa: CASSRGDRGRTEAFF
CDR3nt: TGTGCCAGCAGTCGGGGGGACAGGGGAAGAACTGAAGCTTTCTTT
d_gene: TRBD1
j_gene: TRBJ1-1
v_gene: TRBV6-1
abundance: few

CDR3aa: CASTLQALNTEAFF
CDR3nt: TGTGCCAGCACCCTACAGGCCCTGAACACTGAAGCTTTCTTT
d_gene: .
j_gene: TRBJ1-1
v_gene: TRBV12-3/TRBV12-4
abundance: many

CDR3aa: CASRKRDRDNEQFF
CDR3nt: TGTGCCAGTCGGAAAAGGGACAGAGACAATGAGCAGTTCTTC
d_gene: TRBD1
j_gene: TRBJ2-1
v_gene: TRBV19
abundance: many

CDR3aa: CASTRGGTVGTDTQYF
CDR3nt: TGTGCCAGCACACGCGGGGGGACAGTAGGCACAGATACGCAGTATTTT
d_gene: .
j_gene: TRBJ2-3
v_gene: TRBV28
abundance: few

CDR3aa: CASSDLRTVGNTQYF
CDR3nt: TGTGCCAGCAGTGACCTTAGGACAGTCGGCAATACGCAGTATTTT
d_gene: .
j_gene: TRBJ2-3
v_gene: TRBV25-1
abundance: .

CDR3aa: CASSSHPDRRDTQPQHF
CDR3nt: TGCGCCAGCAGCTCCCACCCGGACAGGCGAGACACTCAGCCCCAGCATTTT
d_gene: TRBD1
j_gene: TRBJ1-5
v_gene: TRBV5-1
abundance: few

CDR3aa: CSVAMASVNTEAFF
CDR3nt: TGCAGCGTTGCGATGGCTTCAGTGAACACTGAAGCTTTCTTT
d_gene: .
j_gene: TRBJ1-1
v_gene: TRBV29-1
abundance: many

CDR3aa: CASSLAAGGPNNEQFF
CDR3nt: TGTGCCAGCAGCTTAGCGGCCGGGGGCCCTAACAATGAGCAGTTCTTC
d_gene: .
j_gene: TRBJ2-1
v_gene: TRBV7-2
abundance: few

CDR3aa: CAISNRGSGLSEQYF
CDR3nt: TGCGCCATCAGCAACAGGGGCAGTGGGCTATCCGAGCAGTACTTC
d_gene: TRBD1
j_gene: TRBJ2-7
v_gene: TRBV5-1
abundance: few

CDR3aa: CASSSQTYEQYF
CDR3nt: TGTGCCAGCAGCTCCCAAACATACGAGCAGTACTTC
d_gene: .
j_gene: TRBJ2-7
v_gene: TRBV7-2
abundance: .

CDR3aa: CASARQGVNEQYF
CDR3nt: TGCGCCAGCGCACGGCAGGGAGTTAACGAGCAGTACTTC
d_gene: .
j_gene: TRBJ2-7
v_gene: TRBV5-1
abundance: .

CDR3aa: CASSYSTYLEPQHF
CDR3nt: TGTGCCAGCAGTTACTCGACATATCTAGAGCCCCAGCATTTT
d_gene: .
j_gene: TRBJ1-5
v_gene: TRBV6-2/TRBV6-3
abundance: .

CDR3aa: CASSLGQDEQYF
CDR3nt: TGCGCCAGCAGCTTGGGACAGGACGAGCAGTACTTC
d_gene: .
j_gene: TRBJ2-7
v_gene: TRBV5-1
abundance: many